The next 17 T cell receptor beta chains were all read from a single sample in a study of CD8+CD57+ T cells in acquired aplastic anemia. Researchers used genomic DNA as the template to profile TCR beta VDJ and CDR3. TCRdb analysed the reads with MiXCR anew, one entry per CDR3 protein. The data hold some 290,000 distinct CDR3 sequences, with around 60% observed a single time. The sequenced sample consisted of sorted CD4+, CD8+, or CD8+CD57+ T cells (not recorded which) from PBMCs. The receptors shown here come from a human donor with severe aplastic anemia or a healthy control (not recorded which).

This clonotype has a count of ten or more. The chain is built from TRBV5-4 and TRBJ2-3, with D maybe TRBD2 (5 bases). Germline loops: CDR1 SGHNT, CDR2 YYREEE (reference sequence). CDR3 length equals 13 residues. The ends were cut back, 2 bases at V and 6 bases at J, with 10 bases in the middle. The CDR3 reads CASSLIREDTQYF. The CDR3 DNA is TGTGCCAGCAGCTTAATTAGGGAGGATACGCAGTATTTT.

Many counts were recorded for this clonotype. The gene calls are TRBV10-3 and TRBJ1-4, with D possibly matching TRBD1 (6 bases). The CDR3 consists of 16 residues. In germline, CDR1 is ENHRY, CDR2 SYGVKD. Trimming stripped 2 bases from V and 3 bases from J, with 13 bases between. The CDR3 protein is CAISEGRTAANEKLFF. CDR3 coding DNA: TGTGCCATCAGTGAGGGAAGGACAGCCGCTAATGAAAAACTGTTTTTT.

This clonotype was detected many times. The chain is built from TRBV10-3 and TRBJ1-1; tentative D call: TRBD1 (5 bases). V was trimmed by 7 bases and J by 6 bases, leaving 24 bases between them. Germline V lookup: CDR1 ENHRY, CDR2 SYGVKD. CDR3 size: 16 residues. The CDR3 sequence is CAITNFVGAGGSEAFF. The CDR3 coding sequence is TGTGCCATCACTAATTTCGTCGGGGCTGGGGGATCTGAAGCTTTCTTT.

This clonotype was seen at least ten times. This sequence joins TRBV11-2 and TRBJ1-1; 8 nucleotides match TRBD1. The CDR3 totals 16 residues. Per germline, CDR1 SGHAT and CDR2 FQNNGV. V lost 3 bases to trimming and J lost 6 bases; unmatched junction nucleotides: 12. The CDR3 DNA reads TGTGCCAGCAGCTTTCAGCCCGCGACAGGGGTTCCTGAAGCTTTCTTT. Translated: CASSFQPATGVPEAFF.

The sample holds many counts of this clonotype. J is TRBJ2-3 and V is TRBV7-2; TRBD2 agrees at 16 bases. Trimming cost V 4 bases and J 0 bases; bases outside gene matches: 4. The CDR3 has 18 residues. Germline V gene data show CDR1 as SGHTA and CDR2 as FQGNSA. In DNA, the CDR3 is TGTGCCAGCAGCTCGGGACTAGCGGGGGGGCCTAGCACAGATACGCAGTATTTT. Protein: CASSSGLAGGPSTDTQYF.

This clonotype was counted only a few times. The J gene is TRBJ2-1, the V gene TRBV5-4; 8 nucleotides line up with TRBD2. V shed 1 base and J 9 bases; nucleotides not matched to a gene: 3. CDR3 length: 13 residues. CDR1 SGHNT and CDR2 YYREEE come from the germline V gene (reference sequence). The CDR3 sequence is CASSLPGGGEQFF. The CDR3 coding sequence is TGTGCCAGCAGCTTGCCCGGGGGGGGTGAGCAGTTCTTC.

This clonotype was picked up many times. The rearrangement joins TRBV11-2 to TRBJ2-6; possibly TRBD1 for D (6 bases). The ends were cut back, 4 bases at V and 8 bases at J, with 18 bases in the middle. The germline gives CDR1 SGHAT, CDR2 FQNNGV. This CDR3 region has 16 residues. Here the CDR3 DNA reads TGTGCCAGCAGCTATATCGACAGGTTCAGCCCCAACGTCCTGACTTTC. This encodes CASSYIDRFSPNVLTF.

As concerns this clonotype: One junction end does not reproduce the germline sequence, and a read error may be involved. V and J are TRBV7-9 and TRBJ1-6; 7 bases align to TRBD1. Germline CDR1 SEHNR, CDR2 FQNEAQ (reference sequence). CDR3 length equals 15 residues. CDR3 coding DNA: TGCGCCAGCAGCCAAGCAGGGAGGGGGCTTTCACCCCTCCACTTT. It specifies CASSQAGRGLSPLHF.

With regard to this clonotype: A much larger clonotype is one base distant, so this may be a read error. V gene TRBV20-1 combines with J gene TRBJ2-7; no clear D gene. The germline V gene has CDR1 DFQATT and CDR2 SNEGSKA (reference sequence). V was pared by 1 base and J by 0 bases, with 10 bases between. This CDR3 spans 14 amino acids. CDR3 residues: CSARVTDGSYEQYF. CDR3 DNA: TGCAGTGCTAGAGTAACAGATGGCTCCTACGAGCAGTACTTC.

This clonotype came up a few times. The rearrangement uses TRBV30 and TRBJ1-1, with 9 bases that match TRBD1. V trimming: 4 bases; J trimming: 0 bases; junction bases outside the gene matches: 6. Germline V gene sequence: CDR1 GTSNPN, CDR2 SVGIG (reference sequence). CDR3 size: 15 residues. CDR3 in amino acids: CAWNRQGVMNTEAFF. In DNA, the CDR3 is TGTGCCTGGAATAGACAGGGGGTTATGAACACTGAAGCTTTCTTT.

V usage is TRBV11-2 and J usage is TRBJ1-2, with D perhaps matching TRBD1 (5 bases). V was trimmed by 2 bases and J by 8 bases, leaving 12 bases between them. CDR1 SGHAT and CDR2 FQNNGV come from the germline V gene. This CDR3 region has 13 residues. The CDR3 nucleotides read TGTGCCAGCAGCTTATGGCAGGGTAGCGGCTACACCTTC. Translation: CASSLWQGSGYTF. Based on the CDR3 plus reference TRBV11-2 and TRBJ1-2, the full variable domain is EAGVAQSPRYKIIEKRQSVAFWCNPISGHATLYWYQQILGQGPKLLIQFQNNGVVDDSQLPKDRFSAERLKGVDSTLKIQPAKLEDSAVYLCASSLWQGSGYTFGSGTRLTVV.

This clonotype was counted ten times or more. The V and J genes are TRBV11-2 and TRBJ1-2; D not certain. The CDR3 is 13 residues long. The V gene lost 1 base and the J gene lost 1 base, with 4 bases spanning the gap. Germline V gene data show CDR1 as SGHAT and CDR2 as FQNNGV. CDR3 nucleotide sequence: TGTGCCAGCAGCTTAGGGTATAACTATGGCTACACCTTC. Translation: CASSLGYNYGYTF. Using reference TRBV11-2 and TRBJ1-2 for the parts outside the CDR3, the full variable domain is EAGVAQSPRYKIIEKRQSVAFWCNPISGHATLYWYQQILGQGPKLLIQFQNNGVVDDSQLPKDRFSAERLKGVDSTLKIQPAKLEDSAVYLCASSLGYNYGYTFGSGTRLTVV.

The rearrangement uses TRBV15 and TRBJ2-7; tentative D call: TRBD2 (6 bases). Trimming stripped 4 bases from V and 3 bases from J, with 16 bases between. In germline, CDR1 is LNHNV, CDR2 YYDKDF (reference sequence). CDR3 length equals 15 residues. The CDR3 region has the DNA TGTGCCACCAGCATCTCTGCGGGGATTATCTACGAGCAGTACTTC. It encodes CATSISAGIIYEQYF.

V usage is TRBV25-1 and J usage is TRBJ1-2, with TRBD1 matching 8 bases. The CDR3 runs 16 residues. CDR1 is MGHDK and CDR2 is SYGVNS in the germline V gene. V shed 7 bases, J shed 5 bases, and the junction held 15 bases outside the gene matches. CDR3 nucleotide sequence: TGTGCCAGCAACGGACAGGGCTTGAATCAAGGATATGGCTACACCTTC. This gives the protein CASNGQGLNQGYGYTF.

In its sample, this clonotype was seen once. The rearrangement joins TRBV7-9 to TRBJ1-1, with 8 positions matching TRBD1. V shed 5 bases and J 3 bases; nucleotides not matched to a gene: 8. This CDR3 region has 15 residues. In germline, CDR1 is SEHNR, CDR2 FQNEAQ (reference sequence). CDR3 amino acids: CASSPKGQADTEAFF. CDR3 nucleotides: TGTGCCAGCAGCCCCAAGGGACAGGCTGACACTGAAGCTTTCTTT.

The V call is TRBV12-5, the J call TRBJ2-7, with 13 bases fitting TRBD2. Germline assignment: CDR1 LGHNT and CDR2 FRNRAP. Losses at the gene ends were 5 bases for V and 4 bases for J; bases not matched to a gene: 5. The CDR3 consists of 15 residues. In nucleotides, the CDR3 is TGTGCTAGTGGTCTCCTGACTAGCGGGAGGTACGAGCAGTACTTC. It specifies CASGLLTSGRYEQYF.

At least ten counts were recorded for this clonotype. The CDR3 loop reads CASSPDTTSSPLHF. DNA for the CDR3: TGTGCCAGTAGTCCAGACACGACGAGTTCACCCCTCCACTTT. The rearrangement uses TRBV19 and TRBJ1-6; no clear D. CDR3 length equals 14 residues. The germline V gene encodes CDR1 LNHDA and CDR2 SQIVND (reference sequence). V lost 5 bases and J lost 9, with 14 bases in between. Looking up the rest from reference TRBV19 and TRBJ1-6 gives the full variable domain: DGGITQSPKYLFRKEGQNVTLSCEQNLNHDAMYWYRQDPGQGLRLIYYSQIVNDFQKGDIAEGYSVSREKKESFPLTVTSAQKNPTAFYLCASSPDTTSSPLHFGNGTRLTVT.